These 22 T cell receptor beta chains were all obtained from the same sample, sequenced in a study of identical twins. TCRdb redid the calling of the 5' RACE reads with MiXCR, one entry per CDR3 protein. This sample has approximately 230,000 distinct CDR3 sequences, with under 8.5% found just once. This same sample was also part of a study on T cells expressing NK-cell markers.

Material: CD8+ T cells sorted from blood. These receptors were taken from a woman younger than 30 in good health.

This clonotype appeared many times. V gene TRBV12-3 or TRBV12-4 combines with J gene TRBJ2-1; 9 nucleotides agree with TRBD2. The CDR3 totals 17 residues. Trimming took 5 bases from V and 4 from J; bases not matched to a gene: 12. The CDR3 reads CASSPREAGGRYNEQFF. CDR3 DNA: TGTGCCAGCAGTCCCCGAGAAGCGGGAGGCCGGTACAATGAGCAGTTCTTC.

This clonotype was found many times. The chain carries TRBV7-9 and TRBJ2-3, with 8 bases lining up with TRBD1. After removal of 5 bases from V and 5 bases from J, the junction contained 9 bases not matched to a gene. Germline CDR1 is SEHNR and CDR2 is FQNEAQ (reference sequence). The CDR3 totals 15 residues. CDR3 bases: TGTGCCAGCAGCCCACAACAGGGGGTTTTAGATACGCAGTATTTT. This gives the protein CASSPQQGVLDTQYF. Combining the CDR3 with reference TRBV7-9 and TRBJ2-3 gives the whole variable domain DTGVSQNPRHKITKRGQNVTFRCDPISEHNRLYWYRQTLGQGPEFLTYFQNEAQLEKSRLLSDRFSAERPKGSFSTLEIQRTEQGDSAMYLCASSPQQGVLDTQYFGPGTRLTVL.

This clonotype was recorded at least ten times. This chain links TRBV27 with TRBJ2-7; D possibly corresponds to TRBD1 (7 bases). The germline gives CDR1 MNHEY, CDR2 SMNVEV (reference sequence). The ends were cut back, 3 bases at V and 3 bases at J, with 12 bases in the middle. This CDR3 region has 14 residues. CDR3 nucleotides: TGTGCCAGCAGTTTCCAGGGGGGAGACTACGAGCAGTACTTC. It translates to CASSFQGGDYEQYF.

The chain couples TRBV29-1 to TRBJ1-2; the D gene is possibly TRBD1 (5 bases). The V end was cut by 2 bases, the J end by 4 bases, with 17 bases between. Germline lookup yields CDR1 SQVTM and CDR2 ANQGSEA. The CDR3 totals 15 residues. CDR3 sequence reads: CSVEPRVDSGYGYTF. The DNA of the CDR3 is TGCAGCGTTGAACCCAGGGTAGACTCTGGCTATGGCTACACCTTC.

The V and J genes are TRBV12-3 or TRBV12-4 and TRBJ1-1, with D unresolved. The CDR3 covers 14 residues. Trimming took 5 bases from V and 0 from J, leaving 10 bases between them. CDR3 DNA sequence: TGTGCCAGCAGTGTCACAAGAATGAACACTGAAGCTTTCTTT. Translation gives CASSVTRMNTEAFF.

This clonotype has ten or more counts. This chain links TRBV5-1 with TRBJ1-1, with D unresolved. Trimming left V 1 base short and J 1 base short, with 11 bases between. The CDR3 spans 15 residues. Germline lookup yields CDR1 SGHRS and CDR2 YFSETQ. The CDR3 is CASSLSGEENTEAFF. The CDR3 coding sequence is TGCGCCAGCAGCTTGTCCGGTGAAGAGAACACTGAAGCTTTCTTT.

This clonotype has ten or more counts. DNA of the CDR3: TGCGCCAGCAGCCAACTCGACAGGGGTGGTAACTATGGCTACACCTTC. This sequence encodes CASSQLDRGGNYGYTF. V is TRBV4-3 and J is TRBJ1-2, with 8 bases lining up with TRBD1. The trim removed 2 bases at V and 1 base at J, leaving 6 bases unmatched. CDR1 and CDR2 from the germline V gene are LGHNA and YSLEER. The CDR3 is 16 amino acids.

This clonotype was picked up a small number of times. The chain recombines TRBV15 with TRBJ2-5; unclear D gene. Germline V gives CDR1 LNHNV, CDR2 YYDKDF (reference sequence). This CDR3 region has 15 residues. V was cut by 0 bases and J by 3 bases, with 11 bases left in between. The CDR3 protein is CATSRERYTKETQYF. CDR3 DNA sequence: TGTGCCACCAGCAGAGAGAGGTATACAAAAGAGACCCAGTACTTC. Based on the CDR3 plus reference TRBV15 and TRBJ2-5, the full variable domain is DAMVIQNPRYQVTQFGKPVTLSCSQTLNHNVMYWYQQKSSQAPKLLFHYYDKDFNNEADTPDNFQSRRPNTSFCFLDIRSPGLGDTAMYLCATSRERYTKETQYFGPGTRLLVL.

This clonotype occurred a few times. The CDR3 is CASSWFSGGARDTQYF. The CDR3 nucleotides are TGTGCCAGCAGTTGGTTTAGCGGGGGGGCTCGAGATACGCAGTATTTT. This chain joins TRBV12-3 or TRBV12-4 and TRBJ2-3; 11 bases match TRBD2. V lost 4 bases to trimming and J lost 5 bases; unmatched junction nucleotides: 8. The length of the CDR3 is 16 residues.

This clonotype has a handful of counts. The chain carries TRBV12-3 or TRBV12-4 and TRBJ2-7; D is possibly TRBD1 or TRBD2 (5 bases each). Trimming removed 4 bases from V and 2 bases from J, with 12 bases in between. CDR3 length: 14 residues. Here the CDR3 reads CASSSKRDAYEQYF. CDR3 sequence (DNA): TGTGCCAGCAGTTCGAAGAGGGACGCCTACGAGCAGTACTTC.

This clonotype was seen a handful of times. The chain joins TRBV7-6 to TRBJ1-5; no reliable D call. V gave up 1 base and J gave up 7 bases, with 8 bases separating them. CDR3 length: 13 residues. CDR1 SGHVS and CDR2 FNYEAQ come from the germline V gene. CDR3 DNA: TGTGCCAGCAGCTTAGGCCCCCGACAGCCCCAGCATTTT. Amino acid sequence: CASSLGPRQPQHF.

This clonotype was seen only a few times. The CDR3 bases are TGTGCCATCAGCCCAGTAGCGGGGGCCCCCGGTGAGCAGTTCTTC. It specifies CAISPVAGAPGEQFF. V and J are TRBV10-3 and TRBJ2-1; 9 positions agree with TRBD2. This CDR3 has 15 amino acids. J was trimmed by 9 bases and V by 6 bases; bases with no gene match: 12. Looked up from germline, CDR1 is ENHRY and CDR2 is SYGVKD.

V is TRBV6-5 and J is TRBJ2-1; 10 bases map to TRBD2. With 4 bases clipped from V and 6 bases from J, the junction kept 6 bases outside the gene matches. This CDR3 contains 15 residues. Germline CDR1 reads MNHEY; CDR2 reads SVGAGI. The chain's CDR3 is CASSLAAGGPNEQFF. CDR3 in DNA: TGTGCCAGCAGTTTAGCAGCGGGGGGGCCCAATGAGCAGTTCTTC.

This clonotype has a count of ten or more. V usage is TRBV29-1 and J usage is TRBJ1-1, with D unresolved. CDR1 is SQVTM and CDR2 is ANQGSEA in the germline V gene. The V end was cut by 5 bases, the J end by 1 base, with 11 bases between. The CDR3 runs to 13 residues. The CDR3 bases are TGCAGCGTTTGCCGGGCAGCGAACACTGAAGCTTTCTTT. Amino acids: CSVCRAANTEAFF.

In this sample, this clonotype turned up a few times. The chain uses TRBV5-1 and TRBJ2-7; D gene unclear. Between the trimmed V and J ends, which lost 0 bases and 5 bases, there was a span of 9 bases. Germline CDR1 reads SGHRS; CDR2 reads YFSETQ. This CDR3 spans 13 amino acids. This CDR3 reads CASSLERRDEQYF. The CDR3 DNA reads TGCGCCAGCAGCTTGGAAAGAAGAGACGAGCAGTACTTC.

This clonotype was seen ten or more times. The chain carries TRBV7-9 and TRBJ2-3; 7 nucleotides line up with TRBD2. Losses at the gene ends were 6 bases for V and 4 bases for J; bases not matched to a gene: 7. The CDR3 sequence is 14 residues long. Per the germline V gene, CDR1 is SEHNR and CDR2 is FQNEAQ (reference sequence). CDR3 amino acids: CASSFAGEADTQYF. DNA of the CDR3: TGTGCCAGCAGTTTTGCGGGGGAGGCAGATACGCAGTATTTT.

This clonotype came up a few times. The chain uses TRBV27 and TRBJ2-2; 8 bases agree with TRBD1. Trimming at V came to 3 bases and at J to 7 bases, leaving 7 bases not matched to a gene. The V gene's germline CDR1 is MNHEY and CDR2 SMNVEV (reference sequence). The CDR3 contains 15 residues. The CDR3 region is CASSFAGGGHGELFF. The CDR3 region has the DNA TGTGCCAGCAGTTTCGCAGGGGGCGGCCACGGGGAGCTGTTTTTT.

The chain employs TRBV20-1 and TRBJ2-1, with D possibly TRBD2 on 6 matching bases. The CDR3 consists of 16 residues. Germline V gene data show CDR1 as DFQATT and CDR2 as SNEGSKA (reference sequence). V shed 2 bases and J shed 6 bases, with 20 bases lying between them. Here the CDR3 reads CSARPSGVYGGNEQFF. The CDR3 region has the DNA TGCAGTGCTAGACCCTCGGGGGTTTACGGGGGCAATGAGCAGTTCTTC.

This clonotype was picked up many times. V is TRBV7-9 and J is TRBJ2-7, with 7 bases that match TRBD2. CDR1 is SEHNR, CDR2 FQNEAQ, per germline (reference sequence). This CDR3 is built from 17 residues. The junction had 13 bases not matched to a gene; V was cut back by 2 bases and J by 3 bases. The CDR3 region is CASSLPNPASGLYEQYF. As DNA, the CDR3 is TGTGCCAGCAGCTTACCAAATCCGGCTAGCGGTCTCTACGAGCAGTACTTC.

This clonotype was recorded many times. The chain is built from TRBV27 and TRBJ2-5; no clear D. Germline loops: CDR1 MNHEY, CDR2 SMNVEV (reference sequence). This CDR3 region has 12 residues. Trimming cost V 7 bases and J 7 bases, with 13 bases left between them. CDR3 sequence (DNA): TGTGCCAGCATTACGAGGAGTGGGACCCAGTACTTC. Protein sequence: CASITRSGTQYF.

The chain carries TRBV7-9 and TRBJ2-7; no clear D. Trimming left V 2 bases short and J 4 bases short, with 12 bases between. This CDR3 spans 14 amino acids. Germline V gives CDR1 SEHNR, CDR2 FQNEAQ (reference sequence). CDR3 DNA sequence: TGTGCCAGCAGCTTACGTCTAGATGGGTACGAGCAGTACTTC. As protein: CASSLRLDGYEQYF.

In DNA form, the CDR3 reads TGTGCCAGTACCCCTGGACATTCGAGCACCGGGGAGCTGTTTTTT. Translation gives CASTPGHSSTGELFF. The chain couples TRBV19 to TRBJ2-2, with a weak D call TRBD1 (5 bases). Deletions cut 7 bases from V and 4 bases from J, with 16 bases between. Germline CDR1 is LNHDA and CDR2 is SQIVND (reference sequence). CDR3 size: 15 residues.